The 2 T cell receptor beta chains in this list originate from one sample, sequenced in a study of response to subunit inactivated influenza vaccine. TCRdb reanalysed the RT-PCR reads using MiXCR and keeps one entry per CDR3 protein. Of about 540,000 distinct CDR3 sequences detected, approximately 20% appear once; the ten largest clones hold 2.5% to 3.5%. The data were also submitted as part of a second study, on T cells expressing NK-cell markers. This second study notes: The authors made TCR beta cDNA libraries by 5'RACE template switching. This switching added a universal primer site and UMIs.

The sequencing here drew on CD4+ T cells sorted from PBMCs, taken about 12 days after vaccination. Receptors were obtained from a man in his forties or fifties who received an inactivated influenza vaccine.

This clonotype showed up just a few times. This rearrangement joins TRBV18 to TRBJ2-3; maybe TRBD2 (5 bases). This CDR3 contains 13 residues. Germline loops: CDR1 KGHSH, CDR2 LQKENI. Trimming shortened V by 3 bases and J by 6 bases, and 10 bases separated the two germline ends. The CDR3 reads CASSPPGSDTQYF. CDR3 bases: TGTGCCAGCTCACCGCCGGGGTCGGATACGCAGTATTTT.

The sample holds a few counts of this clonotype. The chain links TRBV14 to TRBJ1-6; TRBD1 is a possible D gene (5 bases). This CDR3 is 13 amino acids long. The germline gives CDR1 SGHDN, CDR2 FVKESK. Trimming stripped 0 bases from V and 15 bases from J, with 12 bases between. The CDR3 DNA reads TGTGCCAGCAGCCAAGATGGGGGGTATCACCTCCACTTT. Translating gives CASSQDGGYHLHF.